A single sample gave rise to the 26 T cell receptor beta chains below, sequenced in a study of T cell repertoires in cytomegalovirus infection. TCRdb processed the reads anew with MiXCR; each CDR3 protein has one entry. This table has roughly 130,000 distinct CDR3 sequences, 20% to 30% appearing once. These receptors' antigens are unknown. Sequencing was done on a sample of PBMCs, sequenced either directly or after in vitro stimulation (not recorded which). These receptors were collected from a human donor in good health (CMV status not recorded). Some clones in this sample may be carry-over from other donors' samples.

This clonotype was counted between two and nine times. The chain couples TRBV24-1 to TRBJ1-1; D uncertain. V was trimmed by 6 bases and J by 1 base, leaving 14 bases between them. Germline V CDR1 and CDR2: KGHDR, SFDVKD. The CDR3 extends over 15 amino acids. The CDR3 DNA follows: TGTGCCACCAGTCGTGGCGGCAGTGGGAACACTGAAGCTTTCTTT. Translated, it gives CATSRGGSGNTEAFF.

The rearrangement joins TRBV24-1 to TRBJ2-3; D is perhaps TRBD1 (5 bases). This CDR3 is built from 15 residues. The germline V gene encodes CDR1 KGHDR and CDR2 SFDVKD. V was cut by 7 bases and J by 0 bases, with 13 bases left in between. CDR3 loop: CATSQTVTSTDTQYF. Here the CDR3 DNA reads TGTGCCACCAGCCAGACAGTGACTAGCACAGATACGCAGTATTTT.

The V and J genes are TRBV5-6 and TRBJ2-5; 10 positions match TRBD2. Germline V CDR1 and CDR2: SGHDT, YYEEEE. This CDR3 contains 15 residues. J lost 3 bases, V lost 0 bases, and 2 bases had no gene match. CDR3 region: CASSLVAGGEETQYF. The DNA of the CDR3 is TGTGCCAGCAGCTTGGTAGCGGGAGGAGAAGAGACCCAGTACTTC.

As for this clonotype: Germline and junction disagree at one end, which may indicate a read error. The chain couples TRBV4-1 to TRBJ2-2; 12 bases are a match to TRBD2. CDR3 length: 21 amino acids. The V gene's germline CDR1 is MGHRA and CDR2 YSYEKL. The CDR3 spells CASSLGVPSGRAFTNTGELFF. The DNA of the CDR3 is TGTGCCAGCAGCCTTGGGGTACCTAGCGGGAGGGCCTTTACGAACACCGGGGAGCTGTTTTTT.

CDR3 protein: CASSIPSNEQFF. As DNA, the CDR3 is TGTGCCAGTAGTATTCCTAGCAATGAGCAGTTCTTC. This rearrangement joins TRBV19 to TRBJ2-1, with no clear D. CDR3 length: 12 amino acids. Between the trimmed V and J ends, which lost 3 bases and 6 bases, there was a span of 6 bases. Germline loops: CDR1 LNHDA, CDR2 SQIVND (reference sequence).

V gene TRBV5-4 combines with J gene TRBJ2-1, with D possibly being TRBD2 (5 bases). With 0 bases removed from V and 0 bases from J, the gap between germline ends came to 7 bases. This CDR3 has 15 residues. Germline CDR1 and CDR2: SGHNT and YYREEE (reference sequence). For the CDR3, the DNA is TGTGCCAGCAGCTTGGACGGGAACTCCTACAATGAGCAGTTCTTC. Protein: CASSLDGNSYNEQFF.

This clonotype was found a few times. CDR3 nucleotide sequence: TGTGCCAGCTCACCAGCATGGGCAAGAGATACGCAGTATTTT. It codes for CASSPAWARDTQYF. The chain recombines TRBV18 with TRBJ2-3, with D unresolved. V shed 2 bases and J shed 5 bases, with 11 bases lying between them. CDR1 and CDR2 (germline): KGHSH, LQKENI. The CDR3 is 14 residues long.

The chain joins TRBV27 to TRBJ1-2; D possibly corresponds to TRBD1 (6 bases). The germline CDR1 and CDR2 sequences are MNHEY and SMNVEV (reference sequence). There are 13 residues in the CDR3. V was cut by 8 bases and J by 6 bases, with 16 bases left in between. In DNA form, the CDR3 reads TGTGCCAGCGCCGGCGGGACATTGCATGGCTACACCTTC. Protein: CASAGGTLHGYTF.

The chain carries TRBV12-3 or TRBV12-4 and TRBJ2-5; no reliable D call. The CDR3 contains 14 residues. V was trimmed by 0 bases and J by 2 bases, leaving 7 bases between them. The CDR3 sequence: CASSLAPDQETQYF. For the CDR3, the DNA is TGTGCCAGCAGTTTAGCGCCAGATCAAGAGACCCAGTACTTC.

This clonotype was picked up many times. The V call is TRBV28, the J call TRBJ1-2; D ambiguous. The V and J ends lost 3 bases and 6 bases respectively, with 17 bases between them. The CDR3 length is 15 residues. Germline V gene lookup returns CDR1 MDHEN and CDR2 SYDVKM. Here the CDR3 reads CASSFPQAGLDGYTF. CDR3 bases: TGTGCCAGCAGTTTCCCCCAAGCAGGTTTAGATGGCTACACCTTC.

This clonotype was found a few times. The rearrangement joins TRBV7-2 to TRBJ2-2; 7 nucleotides agree with TRBD2. This CDR3 is 17 amino acids long. Trimming at V came to 1 base and at J to 0 bases, leaving 5 bases not matched to a gene. Germline V gene sequence: CDR1 SGHTA, CDR2 FQGNSA. The CDR3 sequence is CASSLDSSGTNTGELFF. CDR3 sequence (DNA): TGTGCCAGCAGCTTAGATTCTAGCGGTACGAACACCGGGGAGCTGTTTTTT.

There are many counts of this clonotype. The chain carries TRBV7-2 and TRBJ2-7, with 9 bases aligning to TRBD1. Germline V CDR1 and CDR2: SGHTA, FQGNSA. There are 17 residues in the CDR3. The V and J ends lost 4 bases and 5 bases, in that order; junction bases with no gene match: 15. CDR3 in DNA: TGTGCCAGCAGCTCCGGTAGGGTAACAGGGGGCTTACACGAGCAGTACGTC. Translating it yields CASSSGRVTGGLHEQYV.

This clonotype was recorded a few times. The genes are TRBV12-3 or TRBV12-4 and TRBJ2-3; 9 bases are shared with TRBD2. The V gene end was trimmed by 5 bases and the J gene end by 4 bases; junction bases not matched to a gene: 7. This CDR3 spans 15 amino acids. The CDR3 coding sequence is TGTGCCAGCAGTAGTAGCGGGAGTTCTCCAGATACGCAGTATTTT. This gives the protein CASSSSGSSPDTQYF.

This clonotype was seen ten or more times. The chain uses TRBV6-2 or TRBV6-3 and TRBJ2-3; TRBD2 matches 13 bases. V was clipped by 8 bases and J by 3 bases; unmatched bases: 8. Germline CDR1 MNHEY, CDR2 SVGEGT. The CDR3 has 16 residues. The chain's CDR3 is CASLGLAGAGTDTQYF. Written as DNA, the CDR3 is TGTGCCAGCCTCGGACTAGCGGGAGCGGGTACAGATACGCAGTATTTT.

This clonotype showed up many times. The chain has TRBV7-9 and TRBJ2-7, with D perhaps TRBD2 (5 bases). CDR1 and CDR2 (germline): SEHNR, FQNEAQ (reference sequence). The CDR3 extends over 14 amino acids. Trimming stripped 5 bases from V and 4 bases from J, with 15 bases between. The DNA for the CDR3 is TGTGCCAGCAGCCCAAGATCGGGATCTTACGAGCAGTACTTC. It codes for CASSPRSGSYEQYF.

This clonotype showed up just a few times. The chain joins TRBV6-6 to TRBJ1-5, with unresolved D. Germline lookup yields CDR1 MNHNY and CDR2 SVGAGI (reference sequence). The CDR3 length is 15 residues. V lost 5 bases to trimming and J lost 5 bases, with 16 bases between them. CDR3 residues: CASSALFLSDQPQHF. DNA for the CDR3: TGTGCCAGCAGTGCCTTGTTTCTGAGTGATCAGCCCCAGCATTTT.

This chain connects TRBV29-1 to TRBJ1-2; 12 positions match TRBD1. The CDR3 runs 15 residues. The junction had 10 bases not matched to a gene; V was cut back by 6 bases and J by 5 bases. CDR1 is SQVTM and CDR2 is ANQGSEA in the germline V gene. CDR3 DNA: TGCAGCGTCGTTACCGGGACAGGGGGCGAGTATGGCTACACCTTC. As protein: CSVVTGTGGEYGYTF.

This chain links TRBV4-3 with TRBJ1-4, with D perhaps matching TRBD1 (5 bases). V lost 0 bases and J lost 1, with 6 bases in between. The CDR3 spans 15 residues. Per germline, CDR1 LGHNA and CDR2 YSLEER. CDR3 nucleotides: TGCGCCAGCAGCCAAGACGGGGGAACTAATGAAAAACTGTTTTTT. It is translated as CASSQDGGTNEKLFF.

The chain couples TRBV7-2 to TRBJ2-7; D unresolved. The CDR3 runs 15 residues. V dropped 0 bases and J dropped 6 bases, with 15 bases sitting between them. Germline CDR1 SGHTA, CDR2 FQGNSA. CDR3 DNA: TGTGCCAGCAGCTTAGCCACAGCATTCCCACGCGAGCAGTACTTC. Translating it yields CASSLATAFPREQYF.

The chain carries TRBV7-6 and TRBJ2-5; D is unclear. Germline CDR1 is SGHVS and CDR2 is FNYEAQ. The V end was cut by 1 base, the J end by 3 bases, with 12 bases between. The CDR3 totals 15 residues. The CDR3 sequence: CASSLGWADKETQYF. DNA for the CDR3: TGTGCCAGCAGCTTAGGGTGGGCGGATAAAGAGACCCAGTACTTC.

V gene TRBV7-2 combines with J gene TRBJ2-1; perhaps TRBD1 as D (6 bases). Germline lookup yields CDR1 SGHTA and CDR2 FQGNSA. This CDR3 has 12 residues. Trimming cost V 1 base and J 9 bases, with 7 bases left between them. The CDR3 sequence: CASSLEQGEQFF. CDR3 bases: TGTGCCAGCAGCTTAGAACAGGGTGAGCAGTTCTTC. The variable domain in full, with the rest retrieved from reference TRBV7-2 and TRBJ2-1, is GAGVSQSPSNKVTEKGKDVELRCDPISGHTALYWYRQSLGQGLEFLIYFQGNSAPDKSGLPSDRFSAERTGGSVSTLTIQRTQQEDSAVYLCASSLEQGEQFFGPGTRLTVL.

This clonotype has just a few counts. J is TRBJ1-1 and V is TRBV6-2 or TRBV6-3; D gene uncertain. V was cut by 8 bases and J by 0 bases, with 19 bases left in between. Germline values: CDR1 MNHEY, CDR2 SVGEGT. The CDR3 totals 16 residues. Written as DNA, the CDR3 is TGTGCCAGCTCCCGCTCCCAGGCGCTAATGAACACTGAAGCTTTCTTT. Translated, it gives CASSRSQALMNTEAFF.

The table lists this clonotype with a few counts. The genes are TRBV7-2 and TRBJ2-7, with unresolved D. Trimming shortened V by 5 bases and J by 4 bases, and 12 bases separated the two germline ends. Germline assignment: CDR1 SGHTA and CDR2 FQGNSA. This CDR3 comprises 13 residues. This chain's CDR3 is CASSPHPGYEQYF. The CDR3 DNA sequence: TGTGCCAGCAGCCCACACCCCGGGTACGAGCAGTACTTC.

This chain uses TRBV29-1 with TRBJ1-2, with 7 bases aligning to TRBD1. Germline V gives CDR1 SQVTM, CDR2 ANQGSEA. The J segment lost 4 bases and the V segment lost 1 base, leaving 3 bases of the junction unmatched. CDR3 length: 13 amino acids. This CDR3 is CSVEGHRGYGYTF. The CDR3 nucleotides read TGCAGCGTTGAAGGGCACAGGGGCTATGGCTACACCTTC.

The chain couples TRBV4-2 to TRBJ1-1, with D possibly matching TRBD1 (5 bases). Per the germline V gene, CDR1 is LGHNA and CDR2 is YNFKEQ. The CDR3 loop spans 15 amino acids. Trimming shortened V by 4 bases and J by 4 bases, and 16 bases separated the two germline ends. The CDR3 DNA reads as TGTGCCAGCAGCCCAGACCCCCGTGGGACCACTGAAGCTTTCTTT. Its translation: CASSPDPRGTTEAFF.

In its sample, this clonotype was seen many times. The genes are TRBV7-2 and TRBJ2-1; TRBD1 matches at 10 bases. Germline CDR1 and CDR2: SGHTA and FQGNSA. Trimming removed 5 bases from V and 13 bases from J; junction bases left unmatched: 5. This CDR3 contains 12 residues. CDR3 bases: TGTGCCAGCAGCCTAGACAGGGGGCGACAGTTCTTC. Protein: CASSLDRGRQFF.